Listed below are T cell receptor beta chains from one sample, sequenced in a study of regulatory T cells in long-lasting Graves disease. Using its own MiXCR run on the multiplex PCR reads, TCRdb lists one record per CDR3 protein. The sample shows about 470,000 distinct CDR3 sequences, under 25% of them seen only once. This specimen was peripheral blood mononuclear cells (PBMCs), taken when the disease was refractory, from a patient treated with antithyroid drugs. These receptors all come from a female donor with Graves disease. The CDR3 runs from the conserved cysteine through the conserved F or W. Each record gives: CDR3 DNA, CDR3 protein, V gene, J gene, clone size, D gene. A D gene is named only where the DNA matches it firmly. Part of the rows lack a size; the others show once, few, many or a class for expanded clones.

TGCAGTGCTAGGGGTAGCGGGGGGGCCGCGAGCTTGGAGACCCAGTACTTC	CSARGSGGAASLETQYF	TRBV20-1	TRBJ2-5	few	TRBD2
TGCAGTGCTAGTCCAGGACAGTACCAAGAGACCCAGTACTTC	CSASPGQYQETQYF	TRBV20-1	TRBJ2-5	many	NA
TGCGCCAGCAGCTTGGGCAGCACTGGAGCTTTCTTT	CASSLGSTGAFF	TRBV5-1	TRBJ1-1	NA	NA
TGTGCCAGCAGGGGGGGGAGAGGAACCTACGAGCAGTACTTC	CASRGGRGTYEQYF	TRBV27	TRBJ2-7	NA	TRBD2
TGTGCCAGCAGTTTAAGAGGAGTCTCCTACGAGCAGTACTTC	CASSLRGVSYEQYF	TRBV28	TRBJ2-7	many	NA
TGCGCCAGCAGCCCGCCCCAGGGTAGCGGAGCTTTCTTT	CASSPPQGSGAFF	TRBV5-1	TRBJ1-1	few	NA
TGTGCCAGCAGGAAAGATGGAGGACAATTGAACACTGAAGCTTTCTTT	CASRKDGGQLNTEAFF	TRBV6-1	TRBJ1-1	NA	NA
TGTGCCTGGAGTATCACAGGGGCTATGGAGACCCAGTACTTC	CAWSITGAMETQYF	TRBV30	TRBJ2-5	NA	TRBD1
TGTGCCAGCAGCTCCTTGATGACAGACTACAATCAGCCCCAGCATTTT	CASSSLMTDYNQPQHF	TRBV7-8	TRBJ1-5	few	NA
TGTGCCAGCAGCCCATCTGGAGCGGGGGGGCCGGGAGAGACCCAGTACTTC	CASSPSGAGGPGETQYF	TRBV5-6	TRBJ2-5	many	TRBD2
TGTGCCAGCAGCCTACCGGCACACAGTAGCTACACCTTC	CASSLPAHSSYTF	TRBV4-2	TRBJ1-2	NA	NA
TGTGCCAGTAGTTCTCGACAGGGGACGGGCAATGAGCAGTTCTTC	CASSSRQGTGNEQFF	TRBV19	TRBJ2-1	few	TRBD1
TGCGCCAGCAGCTTGGAGTCGTTGTTTGAAGCTTTCTTT	CASSLESLFEAFF	TRBV5-1	TRBJ1-1	NA	NA
TGCAGCGTTGAAGGGGGGAAGGGGAGGATGGACTATGGCTACACCTTC	CSVEGGKGRMDYGYTF	TRBV29-1	TRBJ1-2	NA	NA
TGTGCCAGCAGCTTAGGAGGGAGTGAGACCGGCGAGCAGTACTTC	CASSLGGSETGEQYF	TRBV7-2	TRBJ2-7	NA	NA
TGTGCCAGCAGCTCTGAGGGAGACTATGGCTACACCTTC	CASSSEGDYGYTF	TRBV11-1	TRBJ1-2	many	NA
TGTGCCAGCAGCTTAGGGGGACATGGCTACGAGCAGTACTTC	CASSLGGHGYEQYF	TRBV7-8	TRBJ2-7	many	NA
TGTGCCAGCAGCGCATCTGTGGTGAGGGCCAACGTCCTGACTTTC	CASSASVVRANVLTF	TRBV7-2	TRBJ2-6	few	NA
TGTGCCAGCAGTTACTCAGGCGGGTGGCATCAGCCCCAGCATTTT	CASSYSGGWHQPQHF	TRBV6-2/TRBV6-3	TRBJ1-5	NA	NA
TGCAGTGCTGATACAGGGGAGGTCTCTGGAAACACCATATATTTT	CSADTGEVSGNTIYF	TRBV20-1	TRBJ1-3	NA	TRBD1
TGTGCCAGCAGTTTAAGGGGGGCTGAAGAAGCTTTCTTT	CASSLRGAEEAFF	TRBV28	TRBJ1-1	many	NA
TGTGCCAGCAGCTTAGTCTGGGGGCAAGATCAGCCCCAGCATTTT	CASSLVWGQDQPQHF	TRBV7-2	TRBJ1-5	few	NA
TGTGCCAGCAACTCCGGACAGAATAGCAATCAGCCCCAGCATTTT	CASNSGQNSNQPQHF	TRBV28	TRBJ1-5	many	NA
TGTGCCTGGAGTGTTCTAGGCAGGACAGATACGCAGTATTTT	CAWSVLGRTDTQYF	TRBV30	TRBJ2-3	NA	NA
TGTGCCAGCAGTTACCAAACGGGGGGAAGAGCCAAAAACATTCAGTACTTC	CASSYQTGGRAKNIQYF	TRBV7-9	TRBJ2-4	few	TRBD2
TGTGCCAGCAGCCAAGCAGGGGTCACTGAAGCTTTCTTT	CASSQAGVTEAFF	TRBV3-1	TRBJ1-1	many	NA
TGTGCCAGCAGTTCCGGGGCCTCGGATGGCTACACCTTC	CASSSGASDGYTF	TRBV7-3	TRBJ1-2	NA	NA
TGTGCCAGCAGCTTAAGGACAGGGGGCTCTGGGGCCAACGTCCTGACTTTC	CASSLRTGGSGANVLTF	TRBV13	TRBJ2-6	few	TRBD1
TGTGCCAGCAGCTCCCCCGACAGGCGCCTCTATGGCCACACCTTC	CASSSPDRRLYGHTF	TRBV7-9	TRBJ1-2	NA	NA
TGTGCCACCAGTGACTTACAGGGGAACTATGGCTACACCTTC	CATSDLQGNYGYTF	TRBV24-1	TRBJ1-2	many	TRBD1
TGTGCCAGCAGTTCGGCGGGACAGGGCTGGGAAAAACTGTTTTTT	CASSSAGQGWEKLFF	TRBV2	TRBJ1-4	NA	TRBD1
TGTGCCAGCAGCCAAGGCGGCGCGTACCGCGACGAGCAGTACTTC	CASSQGGAYRDEQYF	TRBV3-1	TRBJ2-7	NA	NA
TGTGCCAGCAGTATAACCGGGACAGGGAACTATGGCTACACCTTC	CASSITGTGNYGYTF	TRBV28	TRBJ1-2	many	TRBD1
TGTGCCAGCAGTGAACGAGGGGATGGAGAAAAACTGTTTTTT	CASSERGDGEKLFF	TRBV6-1	TRBJ1-4	many	NA
TGTGCCAGCAGCCTCTATCAGGGAACCAGGGAGCTGTTTTTT	CASSLYQGTRELFF	TRBV13	TRBJ2-2	NA	NA
TGTGCCAGCAGTCCCCAGATGGGGAGCAATCAGCCCCAGCATTTT	CASSPQMGSNQPQHF	TRBV12-3/TRBV12-4	TRBJ1-5	many	NA
TGTGCCAGCAGTGAGAGATTAGCGGGAGGGCCTCTTCTGGCTGGGGCCAACGTCCTGACTTTC	CASSERLAGGPLLAGANVLTF	TRBV2	TRBJ2-6	many	TRBD2
TGTGCCAGCAGTTCACCGGGAGGGAAGACAGATACGCAGTATTTT	CASSSPGGKTDTQYF	TRBV28	TRBJ2-3	many	TRBD2
TGTGCCAGCAGCCCCCCACTATACACCGGGGAGCTGTTTTTT	CASSPPLYTGELFF	TRBV7-9	TRBJ2-2	NA	NA
TGCAGTGCTAGTTCTCCGCGGGAAAGGGCATACGAGCAGTACTTC	CSASSPRERAYEQYF	TRBV20-1	TRBJ2-7	few	NA
TGTGCCAGTAGTCCAGGGGACGTACCTAATGAAAAACTGTTTTTT	CASSPGDVPNEKLFF	TRBV19	TRBJ1-4	many	NA
TGTGCCAGTAGTGACCCCTATCAGCCCCAGCATTTT	CASSDPYQPQHF	TRBV19	TRBJ1-5	NA	NA
TGTGCCACCAGTGATCGGGACAGGGGGGTATACGAGCAGTACTTC	CATSDRDRGVYEQYF	TRBV24-1	TRBJ2-7	few	TRBD1
TGTGCCAGCAGCCAAGACAGAAACCTCTATGGCTACACCTTC	CASSQDRNLYGYTF	TRBV3-1	TRBJ1-2	few	NA
TGTGCCAGCAGGACAGCGGGGATCTCCTACAATGAGCAGTTCTTC	CASRTAGISYNEQFF	TRBV2	TRBJ2-1	NA	TRBD2
TGTGCCAGCAGCCCCTGGGGCGGAAAAAACATTCAGTACTTC	CASSPWGGKNIQYF	TRBV2	TRBJ2-4	NA	NA
TGTGCCAGTACGTTGGGGTCACTGGGGACAAATCAGCCCCAGCATTTT	CASTLGSLGTNQPQHF	TRBV19	TRBJ1-5	NA	NA
TGTGCCAGTAGTGTCAGACCCGATGAGCAGTTCTTC	CASSVRPDEQFF	TRBV19	TRBJ2-1	NA	NA
TGTGCCTGGAGTGAGGGTGAGACCCAGTACTTC	CAWSEGETQYF	TRBV30	TRBJ2-5	few	NA
TGTGCCAGCAGTTTTAGCGCACTATCGAACACCGGGGAGCTGTTTTTT	CASSFSALSNTGELFF	TRBV12-3/TRBV12-4	TRBJ2-2	many	NA
TGTGCCAGCAGTTCGGGGGAGCGGGGAACCTCCTACGAGCAGTACTTC	CASSSGERGTSYEQYF	TRBV12-3/TRBV12-4	TRBJ2-7	NA	TRBD2
TGCGCCAGCAGCCAAGTTATAGGGACATCGAGCTCCTACGAGCAGTACTTC	CASSQVIGTSSSYEQYF	TRBV4-3	TRBJ2-7	NA	NA
TGTGCCAGCAGCGCCAGACTAGCCACTCGCACAGATACGCAGTATTTT	CASSARLATRTDTQYF	TRBV2	TRBJ2-3	NA	TRBD2